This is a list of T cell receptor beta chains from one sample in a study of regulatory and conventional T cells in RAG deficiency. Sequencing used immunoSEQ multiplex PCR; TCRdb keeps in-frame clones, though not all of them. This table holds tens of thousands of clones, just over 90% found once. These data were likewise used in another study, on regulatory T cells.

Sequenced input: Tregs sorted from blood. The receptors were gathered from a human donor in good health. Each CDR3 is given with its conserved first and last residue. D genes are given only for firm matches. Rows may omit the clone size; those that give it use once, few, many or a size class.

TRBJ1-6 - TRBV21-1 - CASSKVFGTGDNSPLHF TGTGCCAGCAGCAAAGTCTTCGGGACAGGGGATAATTCACCCCTCCACTTT
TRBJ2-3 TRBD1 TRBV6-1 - CASSFFKDRGYTQYF TGTGCCAGCAGTTTTTTTAAGGACAGGGGTTATACGCAGTATTTT
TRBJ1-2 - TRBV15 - CATSRLIRDDYGYTF TGTGCCACCAGCAGGCTAATCCGGGACGACTATGGCTACACCTTC
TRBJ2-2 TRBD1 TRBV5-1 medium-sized CASSPYRGHTGELFF TGCGCCAGCAGCCCATACAGGGGGCACACCGGGGAGCTGTTTTTT
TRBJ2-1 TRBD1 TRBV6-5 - CASSYTDRVGEQFF TGTGCCAGCAGTTACACCGACAGGGTGGGTGAGCAGTTCTTC
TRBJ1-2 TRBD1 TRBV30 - CAWISRDRLALYGYTF TGTGCCTGGATCTCCCGGGACAGACTTGCCCTCTATGGCTACACCTTC
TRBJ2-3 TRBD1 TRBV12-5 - CASGWGTGTIDTQYF TGTGCTAGTGGTTGGGGGACAGGGACTATAGATACGCAGTATTTT
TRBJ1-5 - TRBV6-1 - CASSPGQNPNQPQHF TGTGCCAGCAGTCCTGGACAGAACCCCAATCAGCCCCAGCATTTT
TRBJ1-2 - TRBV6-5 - CASSSLNGYGYTF TGTGCCAGCAGTTCCCTCAATGGCTATGGCTACACCTTC
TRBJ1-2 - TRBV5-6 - CASSFVTAVYGYTF TGTGCCAGCAGCTTTGTAACAGCAGTATATGGCTACACCTTC
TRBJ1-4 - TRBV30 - CAWSSEKLFF TGTGCCTGGAGTAGTGAAAAACTGTTTTTT
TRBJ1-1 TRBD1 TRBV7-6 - CASSSSRGGTRLNTEAFF TGTGCCAGCAGCTCCTCCAGGGGGGGCACAAGGCTGAACACTGAAGCTTTCTTT
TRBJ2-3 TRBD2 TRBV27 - CASSELAGGPRGTQYF TGTGCCAGCAGCGAATTAGCGGGGGGGCCAAGAGGGACGCAGTATTTT
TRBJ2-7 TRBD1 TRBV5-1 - CASSFDRGLGEQYF TGCGCCAGCAGCTTCGACAGGGGGCTCGGCGAGCAGTACTTC
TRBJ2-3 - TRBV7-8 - CASSPSGAGADTQYF TGTGCCAGCAGCCCCTCTGGGGCGGGCGCAGATACGCAGTATTTT
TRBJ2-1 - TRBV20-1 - CSATYYNEQFF TGCAGTGCCACATACTACAATGAGCAGTTCTTC
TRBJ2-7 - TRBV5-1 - CASRPGSSYEQYF TGCGCCAGCAGGCCGGGGAGCAGCTACGAGCAGTACTTC
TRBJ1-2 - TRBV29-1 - CSVNPRASLRDYGYTF TGCAGCGTCAACCCTCGGGCCTCCCTGCGCGACTATGGCTACACCTTC
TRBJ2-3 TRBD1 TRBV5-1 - CASSTDRGTDTQYF TGCGCCAGCAGCACCGACAGGGGCACAGATACGCAGTATTTT
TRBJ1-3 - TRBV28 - CASSLWSSGNTIYF TGTGCCAGCAGTTTATGGTCCTCTGGAAACACCATATATTTT